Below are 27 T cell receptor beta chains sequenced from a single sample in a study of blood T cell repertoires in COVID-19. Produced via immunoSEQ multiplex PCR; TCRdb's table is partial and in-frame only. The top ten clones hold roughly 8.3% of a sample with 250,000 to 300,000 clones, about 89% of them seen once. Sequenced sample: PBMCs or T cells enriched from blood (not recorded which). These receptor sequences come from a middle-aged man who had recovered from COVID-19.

The CDR3 is CASSTQAGQGGNEQFF. CDR3 nucleotides: TGTGCCAGCAGTACTCAAGCGGGACAGGGAGGCAATGAGCAGTTCTTC. The rearrangement links TRBV16 to TRBJ2-1; TRBD1 agrees at 9 bases. The CDR3 runs 16 residues. CDR1 is KGHSY, CDR2 FQNENV, per germline. The V gene end was trimmed by 6 bases and the J gene end by 6 bases; junction bases not matched to a gene: 12.

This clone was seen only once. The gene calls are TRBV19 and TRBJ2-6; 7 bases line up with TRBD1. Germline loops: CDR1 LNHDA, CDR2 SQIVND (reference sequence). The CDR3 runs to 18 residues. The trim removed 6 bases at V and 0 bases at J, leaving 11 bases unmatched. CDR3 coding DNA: TGTGCCAGTAGGCCAACAGGGGATTATTCCTCTGGGGCCAACGTCCTGACTTTC. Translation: CASRPTGDYSSGANVLTF.

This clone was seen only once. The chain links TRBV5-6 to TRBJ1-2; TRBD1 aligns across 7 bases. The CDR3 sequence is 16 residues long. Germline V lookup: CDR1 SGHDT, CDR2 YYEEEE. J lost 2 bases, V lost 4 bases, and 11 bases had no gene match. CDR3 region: CASSPRGRGQNYGYTF. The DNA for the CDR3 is TGTGCCAGCAGCCCCCGGGGTAGGGGGCAAAACTATGGCTACACCTTC.

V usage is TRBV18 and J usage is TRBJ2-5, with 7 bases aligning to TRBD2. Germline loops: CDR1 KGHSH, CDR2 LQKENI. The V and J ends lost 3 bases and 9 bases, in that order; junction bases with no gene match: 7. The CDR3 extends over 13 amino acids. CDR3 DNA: TGTGCCAGCTCACCGACAGCCCGGGAGGCCCAGTACTTC. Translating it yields CASSPTAREAQYF. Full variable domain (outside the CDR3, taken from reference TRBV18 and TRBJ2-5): NAGVMQNPRHLVRRRGQEARLRCSPMKGHSHVYWYRQLPEEGLKFMVYLQKENIIDESGMPKERFSAEFPKEGPSILRIQQVVRGDSAAYFCASSPTAREAQYFGPGTRLLVL.

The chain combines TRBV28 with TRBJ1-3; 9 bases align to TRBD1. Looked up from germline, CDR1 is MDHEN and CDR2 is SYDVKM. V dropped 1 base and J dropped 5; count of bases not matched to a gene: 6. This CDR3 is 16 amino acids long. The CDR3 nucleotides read TGTGCCAGCAGTTTATCCGGGACAGGGAGCCGAAACACCATATATTTT. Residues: CASSLSGTGSRNTIYF.

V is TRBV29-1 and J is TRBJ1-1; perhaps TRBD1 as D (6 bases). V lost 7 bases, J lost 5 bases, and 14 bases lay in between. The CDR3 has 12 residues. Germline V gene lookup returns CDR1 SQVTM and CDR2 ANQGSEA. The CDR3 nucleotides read TGCAGCGGAGGGGGAGTAGGGACTGAAGCTTTCTTT. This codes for CSGGGVGTEAFF.

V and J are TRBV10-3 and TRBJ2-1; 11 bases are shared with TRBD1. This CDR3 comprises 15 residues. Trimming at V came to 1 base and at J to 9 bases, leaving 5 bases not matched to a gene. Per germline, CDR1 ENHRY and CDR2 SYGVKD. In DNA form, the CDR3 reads TGTGCCATCAGTGAGTTAGGACAGGGGGCGTCTGAGCAGTTCTTC. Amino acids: CAISELGQGASEQFF.

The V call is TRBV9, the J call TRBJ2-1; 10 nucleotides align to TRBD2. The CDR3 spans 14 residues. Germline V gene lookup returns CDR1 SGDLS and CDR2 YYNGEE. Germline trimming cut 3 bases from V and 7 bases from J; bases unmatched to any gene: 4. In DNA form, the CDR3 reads TGTGCCAGCAGCGGAGGGACTAGCGTGAATGAGCAGTTCTTC. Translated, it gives CASSGGTSVNEQFF.

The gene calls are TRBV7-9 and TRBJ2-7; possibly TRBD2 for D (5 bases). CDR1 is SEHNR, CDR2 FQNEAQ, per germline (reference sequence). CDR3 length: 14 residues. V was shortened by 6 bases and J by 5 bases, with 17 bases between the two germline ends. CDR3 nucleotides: TGTGCCAGCAGTATAGGTTGGGAGAGGGACGAGCAGTACTTC. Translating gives CASSIGWERDEQYF.

This chain's CDR3 is CASNPAGAYGYTF. CDR3 in DNA: TGTGCCAGCAACCCGGCAGGGGCCTATGGCTACACCTTC. The chain joins TRBV3-1 (or the pseudogene TRBV3-2) to TRBJ1-2; D possibly corresponds to TRBD1 (6 bases). V gave up 7 bases and J gave up 4 bases, with 13 bases separating them. The CDR3 runs 13 residues. CDR1 is LGHDT and CDR2 is YNNKEL in the germline V gene (reference sequence).

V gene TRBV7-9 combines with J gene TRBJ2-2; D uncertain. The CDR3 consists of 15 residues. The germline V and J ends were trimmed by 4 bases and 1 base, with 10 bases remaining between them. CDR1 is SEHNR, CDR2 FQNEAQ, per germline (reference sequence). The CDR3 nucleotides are TGTGCCAGCAGCTCCACCGAGCGGAACACCGGGGAGCTGTTTTTT. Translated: CASSSTERNTGELFF.

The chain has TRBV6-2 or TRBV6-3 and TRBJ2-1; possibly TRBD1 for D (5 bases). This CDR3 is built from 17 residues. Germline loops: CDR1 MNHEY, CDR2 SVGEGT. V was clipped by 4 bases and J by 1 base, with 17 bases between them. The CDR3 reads CASSSIRQPLSYNEQFF. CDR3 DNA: TGTGCCAGCAGTTCAATTAGACAGCCGCTATCCTACAATGAGCAGTTCTTC.

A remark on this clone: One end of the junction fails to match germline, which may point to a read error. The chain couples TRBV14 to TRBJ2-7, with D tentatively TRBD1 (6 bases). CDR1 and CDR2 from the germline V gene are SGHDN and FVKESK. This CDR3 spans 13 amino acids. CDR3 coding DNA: TGTGCCAGCAGCCAAGACTTCCACAGGGAAGTTGGCTTC. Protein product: CASSQDFHREVGF.

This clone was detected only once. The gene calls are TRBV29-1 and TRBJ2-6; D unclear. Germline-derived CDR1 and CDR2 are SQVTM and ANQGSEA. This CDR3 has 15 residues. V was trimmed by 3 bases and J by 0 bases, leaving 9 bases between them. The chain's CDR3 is CSVEASSSGANVLTF. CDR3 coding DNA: TGCAGCGTTGAGGCGTCTAGCTCTGGGGCCAACGTCCTGACTTTC.

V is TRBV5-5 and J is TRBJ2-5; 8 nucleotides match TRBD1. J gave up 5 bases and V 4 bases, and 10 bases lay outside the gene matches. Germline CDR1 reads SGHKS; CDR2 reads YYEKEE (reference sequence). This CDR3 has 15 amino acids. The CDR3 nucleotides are TGTGCCAGCAGCGAAGGACAGGGTACGGTTGAGACCCAGTACTTC. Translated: CASSEGQGTVETQYF.

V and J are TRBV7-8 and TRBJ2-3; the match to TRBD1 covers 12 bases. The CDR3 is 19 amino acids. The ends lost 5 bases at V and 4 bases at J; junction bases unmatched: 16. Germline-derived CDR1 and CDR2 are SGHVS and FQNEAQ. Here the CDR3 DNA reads TGTGCCAGCAGCACACGGGGGACAGGGGGCGCGGGACTAGCAGATACGCAGTATTTT. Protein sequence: CASSTRGTGGAGLADTQYF.

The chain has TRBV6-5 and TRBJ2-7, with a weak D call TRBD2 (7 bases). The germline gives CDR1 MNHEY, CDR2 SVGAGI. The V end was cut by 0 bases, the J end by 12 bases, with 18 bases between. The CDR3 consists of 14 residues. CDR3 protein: CASSYSGGQGNVYF. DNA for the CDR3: TGTGCCAGCAGTTACTCGGGGGGGCAGGGGAATGTGTACTTC.

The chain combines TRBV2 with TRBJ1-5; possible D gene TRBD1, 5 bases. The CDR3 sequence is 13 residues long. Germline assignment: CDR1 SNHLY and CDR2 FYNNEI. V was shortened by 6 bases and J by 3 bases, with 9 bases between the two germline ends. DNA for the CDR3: TGTGCCAGCAGCAGGGCCCTCAATCAGCCCCAGCATTTT. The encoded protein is CASSRALNQPQHF.

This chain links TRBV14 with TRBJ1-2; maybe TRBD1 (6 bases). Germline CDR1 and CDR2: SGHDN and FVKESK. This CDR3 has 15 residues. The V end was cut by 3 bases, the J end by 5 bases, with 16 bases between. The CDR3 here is CASSHNLQGTYGYTF. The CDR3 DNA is TGTGCCAGCAGCCACAATCTACAGGGCACTTATGGCTACACCTTC.

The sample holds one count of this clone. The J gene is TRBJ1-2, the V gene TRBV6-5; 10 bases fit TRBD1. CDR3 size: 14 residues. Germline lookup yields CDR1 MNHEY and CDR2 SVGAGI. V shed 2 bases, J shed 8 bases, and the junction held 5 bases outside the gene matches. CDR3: CASSYSDRGQGYTF. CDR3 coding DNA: TGTGCCAGCAGTTACAGTGACAGGGGGCAAGGCTACACCTTC.

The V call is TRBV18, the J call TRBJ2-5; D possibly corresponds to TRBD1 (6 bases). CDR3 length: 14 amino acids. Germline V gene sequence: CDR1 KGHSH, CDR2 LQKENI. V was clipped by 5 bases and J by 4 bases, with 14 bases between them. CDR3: CASSSVGARETQYF. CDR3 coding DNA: TGTGCCAGCTCATCTGTGGGGGCCCGAGAGACCCAGTACTTC.

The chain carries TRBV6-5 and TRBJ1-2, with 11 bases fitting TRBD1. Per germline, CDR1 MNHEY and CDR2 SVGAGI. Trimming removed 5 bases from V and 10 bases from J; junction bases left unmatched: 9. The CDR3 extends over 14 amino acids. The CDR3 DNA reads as TGTGCCAGCAGTCCGGACAGGGGGCCCAAACACTACACCTTC. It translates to CASSPDRGPKHYTF.

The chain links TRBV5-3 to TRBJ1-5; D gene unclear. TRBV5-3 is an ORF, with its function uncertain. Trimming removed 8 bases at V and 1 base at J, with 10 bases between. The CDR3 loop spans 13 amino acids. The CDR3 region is CASHTESNQPQHF. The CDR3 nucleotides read TGTGCCAGTCATACAGAGAGCAATCAGCCCCAGCATTTT.

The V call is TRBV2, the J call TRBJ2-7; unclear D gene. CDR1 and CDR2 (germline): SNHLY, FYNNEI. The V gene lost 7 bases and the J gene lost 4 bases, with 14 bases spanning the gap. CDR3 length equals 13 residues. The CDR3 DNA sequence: TGTGCCAGCAATTTGCAGGTTGTTTACGAGCAGTACTTC. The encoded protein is CASNLQVVYEQYF.

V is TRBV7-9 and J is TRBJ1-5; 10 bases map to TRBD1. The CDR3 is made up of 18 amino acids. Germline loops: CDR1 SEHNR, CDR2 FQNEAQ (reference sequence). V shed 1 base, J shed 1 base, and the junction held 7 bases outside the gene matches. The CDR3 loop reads CASSLVGTGAGSNQPQHF. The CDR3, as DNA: TGTGCCAGCAGCTTAGTGGGGACAGGGGCGGGCAGCAATCAGCCCCAGCATTTT.

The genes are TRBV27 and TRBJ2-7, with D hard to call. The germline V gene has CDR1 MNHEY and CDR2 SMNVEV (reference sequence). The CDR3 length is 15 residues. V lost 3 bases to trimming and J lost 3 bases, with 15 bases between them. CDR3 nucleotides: TGTGCCAGCAGTTTTTACAGCACTGATAACTACGAGCAGTACTTC. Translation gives CASSFYSTDNYEQYF.

The CDR3 region is CASSYEGAREGYTF. The DNA for the CDR3 is TGTGCCAGCAGTTACGAGGGGGCGAGGGAGGGCTACACCTTC. The rearrangement joins TRBV6-5 to TRBJ1-2, with TRBD1 matching 7 bases. CDR3 length equals 14 residues. Germline trimming cut 2 bases from V and 8 bases from J; bases unmatched to any gene: 8. Germline assignment: CDR1 MNHEY and CDR2 SVGAGI.